Following are 28 T cell receptor beta chains from one sample sequenced in a study of cytomegalovirus exposure and HLA in healthy donors. PCR was performed using 60 Vbeta and 13 Jbeta primers. Only in-frame clones appear in the TCRdb table, and some are missing; sequencing was by immunoSEQ multiplex PCR. Among roughly 100,000 clones, roughly 76% were seen once, and the ten largest hold 3.5% to 5%. Material for sequencing was PBMCs. The receptor source for this set is a man aged 35-49 years in good health and CMV-seronegative.

The chain carries TRBV30 and TRBJ1-5; the D gene is possibly TRBD1 (6 bases). V was cut by 1 base and J by 4 bases, with 14 bases left in between. This CDR3 comprises 15 residues. CDR1 GTSNPN and CDR2 SVGIG come from the germline V gene (reference sequence). The CDR3 bases are TGTGCCTGGAGTGAACAGGGTAGAGTGAATCAGCCCCAGCATTTT. Protein product: CAWSEQGRVNQPQHF. The variable domain in full, with the rest retrieved from reference TRBV30 and TRBJ1-5, is SQTIHQWPATLVQPVGSPLSLECTVEGTSNPNLYWYRQAAGRGLQLLFYSVGIGQISSEVPQNLSASRPQDRQFILSSKKLLLSDSGFYLCAWSEQGRVNQPQHFGDGTRLSIL.

The chain links TRBV6-1 to TRBJ2-5; TRBD2 agrees at 7 bases. After removal of 3 bases from V and 4 bases from J, the junction contained 5 bases not matched to a gene. The CDR3 runs 14 residues. Germline lookup yields CDR1 MNHNS and CDR2 SASEGT. The CDR3 DNA follows: TGTGCCAGCAGTGAGGGGGGGGGATCAGAGACCCAGTACTTC. Protein: CASSEGGGSETQYF.

J is TRBJ2-3 and V is TRBV5-6, with D unclear. V lost 1 base and J lost 0, with 9 bases in between. The CDR3 loop spans 15 amino acids. Per the germline V gene, CDR1 is SGHDT and CDR2 is YYEEEE. The CDR3 DNA follows: TGTGCCAGCAGCTTGTTGGCGGCTAGCACAGATACGCAGTATTTT. Translating it yields CASSLLAASTDTQYF.

The chain carries TRBV19 and TRBJ1-5; D ambiguous. V lost 3 bases, J lost 2 bases, and 17 bases lay in between. The germline gives CDR1 LNHDA, CDR2 SQIVND (reference sequence). The CDR3 spans 17 residues. CDR3: CASSIGGGRSRNQPQHF. Here the CDR3 DNA reads TGTGCCAGTAGTATTGGTGGAGGTAGATCGCGCAATCAGCCCCAGCATTTT.

In nucleotides, the CDR3 is TGTGCCAGCAGCGCCCGGGGGGGCGATCAGCCCCAGCATTTT. Residues: CASSARGGDQPQHF. The J gene is TRBJ1-5, the V gene TRBV7-2; possibly TRBD1 for D (6 bases). V was cut by 5 bases and J by 5 bases, with 13 bases left in between. Germline V gives CDR1 SGHTA, CDR2 FQGNSA. This CDR3 is 14 amino acids long.

V usage is TRBV5-1 and J usage is TRBJ2-7, with 9 nucleotides matching TRBD1. The trim removed 8 bases at V and 1 base at J, leaving 4 bases unmatched. This CDR3 is 13 amino acids long. Germline V gene sequence: CDR1 SGHRS, CDR2 YFSETQ. The CDR3 coding sequence is TGCGCCAGTAGGGACAGGGCTTCCTACGAGCAGTACTTC. It encodes CASRDRASYEQYF. Looking up the rest from reference TRBV5-1 and TRBJ2-7 gives the full variable domain: KAGVTQTPRYLIKTRGQQVTLSCSPISGHRSVSWYQQTPGQGLQFLFEYFSETQRNKGNFPGRFSGRQFSNSRSEMNVSTLELGDSALYLCASRDRASYEQYFGPGTRLTVT.

CDR3 sequence reads: CASSPQNRGMNEKLFF. CDR3 bases: TGTGCCAGTAGTCCTCAAAACAGGGGAATGAATGAAAAACTGTTTTTT. This chain connects TRBV19 to TRBJ1-4; 7 bases agree with TRBD1. The CDR3 is 16 amino acids. The junction had 11 bases not matched to a gene; V was cut back by 5 bases and J by 5 bases. CDR1 LNHDA and CDR2 SQIVND come from the germline V gene (reference sequence). Full variable domain (outside the CDR3, taken from reference TRBV19 and TRBJ1-4): DGGITQSPKYLFRKEGQNVTLSCEQNLNHDAMYWYRQDPGQGLRLIYYSQIVNDFQKGDIAEGYSVSREKKESFPLTVTSAQKNPTAFYLCASSPQNRGMNEKLFFGSGTQLSVL.

The chain couples TRBV7-2 to TRBJ1-2, with 8 positions matching TRBD1. Looked up from germline, CDR1 is SGHTA and CDR2 is FQGNSA. The CDR3 length is 17 residues. The ends lost 5 bases at V and 8 bases at J; junction bases unmatched: 19. The CDR3 region is CASSPHRQGLAKGGYTF. As DNA, the CDR3 is TGTGCCAGCAGCCCACACAGACAGGGGTTGGCGAAGGGGGGCTACACCTTC.

DNA for the CDR3: TGTGCCAGCAGCCGGATCAGGGGACAGGGCTACGAGCAGTACGTC. Encoded protein: CASSRIRGQGYEQYV. The rearrangement uses TRBV28 and TRBJ2-7; 9 bases agree with TRBD1. Per the germline V gene, CDR1 is MDHEN and CDR2 is SYDVKM. CDR3 length: 15 residues. V trimming: 6 bases; J trimming: 3 bases; junction bases outside the gene matches: 9.

The V gene is TRBV2, the J gene TRBJ1-2; TRBD1 is a possible D gene (5 bases). This CDR3 comprises 14 residues. Germline V lookup: CDR1 SNHLY, CDR2 FYNNEI. Deletions cut 4 bases from V and 4 bases from J, with 13 bases between. The CDR3 DNA reads TGTGCCAGCAGTGCCAGGGTGGAGTCCTATGGCTACACCTTC. This translates into CASSARVESYGYTF.

In the case of this clone: Sequence at one end of the junction differs from germline and may be a read error. V gene TRBV7-9 combines with J gene TRBJ1-1; the match to TRBD1 covers 7 bases. Germline values: CDR1 SEHNR, CDR2 FQNEAQ (reference sequence). This CDR3 contains 15 residues. DNA of the CDR3: TGTTCCAGCAGCTTAGCTGGTGCAGGGGGAACTGAAGCTTTCTTT. Protein: CSSSLAGAGGTEAFF.

This clone was seen a few times. J is TRBJ1-6 and V is TRBV9, with TRBD1 as a possible D gene (5 bases). This CDR3 contains 17 residues. The V gene's germline CDR1 is SGDLS and CDR2 YYNGEE. V was cut by 4 bases and J by 0 bases, with 14 bases left in between. The CDR3 sequence: CASSPLQGFSYNSPLHF. DNA of the CDR3: TGTGCCAGCAGCCCTCTTCAGGGATTCTCCTATAATTCACCCCTCCACTTT.

The V gene is TRBV6-1, the J gene TRBJ2-1; D might be TRBD1 (5 bases). CDR1 is MNHNS, CDR2 SASEGT, per germline. The V and J ends lost 9 bases and 9 bases respectively, with 12 bases between them. The CDR3 is 11 residues long. In DNA, the CDR3 is TGTGCCAGTGTAGGCCAGGGTGAGCAGTTCTTC. This sequence encodes CASVGQGEQFF.

The rearrangement uses TRBV5-4 and TRBJ2-7; the match to TRBD1 covers 9 bases. The CDR3 has 15 amino acids. V shed 3 bases, J shed 2 bases, and the junction held 6 bases outside the gene matches. Germline CDR1 SGHNT, CDR2 YYREEE (reference sequence). The CDR3: CASSSPGTGPYEQYF. CDR3 DNA sequence: TGTGCCAGCAGCTCTCCCGGGACAGGGCCCTACGAGCAGTACTTC. Based on the CDR3 plus reference TRBV5-4 and TRBJ2-7, the full variable domain is ETGVTQSPTHLIKTRGQQVTLRCSSQSGHNTVSWYQQALGQGPQFIFQYYREEENGRGNFPPRFSGLQFPNYSSELNVNALELDDSALYLCASSSPGTGPYEQYFGPGTRLTVT.

For this clone: This is likely an artifact of a read error, given a far larger clone one base away. The identical CDR3 is also encoded by other nucleotide sequences in the sample. The genes are TRBV6-1 and TRBJ2-3, with 8 bases fitting TRBD1. The CDR3 extends over 15 amino acids. Germline loops: CDR1 MNHNS, CDR2 SASEGT. V dropped 3 bases and J dropped 4; count of bases not matched to a gene: 6. CDR3 nucleotide sequence: TGTGCCAGCAGTGAGGGTCAGGGGGCAGCAGATACGCAGTATTTT. It translates to CASSEGQGAADTQYF.

The chain joins TRBV5-8 to TRBJ1-3, with 7 bases aligning to TRBD1. This CDR3 spans 13 amino acids. Germline V gene sequence: CDR1 SGHTS, CDR2 YDEGEE. The ends lost 4 bases at V and 8 bases at J; junction bases unmatched: 6. In DNA, the CDR3 is TGTGCCAGCAGCCACAGGGGTTGGGACACCATATATTTT. This encodes CASSHRGWDTIYF. Combining the CDR3 with reference TRBV5-8 and TRBJ1-3 gives the whole variable domain EAGVTQSPTHLIKTRGQQATLRCSPISGHTSVYWYQQALGLGLQFLLWYDEGEERNRGNFPPRFSGRQFPNYSSELNVNALELEDSALYLCASSHRGWDTIYFGEGSWLTVV.

V is TRBV28 and J is TRBJ2-3; a weak D match, TRBD2 (7 bases). V dropped 4 bases and J dropped 0 bases, with 38 bases sitting between them. CDR1 and CDR2 from the germline V gene are MDHEN and SYDVKM. The CDR3 covers 24 residues. CDR3: CASSSPASGGASVFSVRSTDTQYF. DNA for the CDR3: TGTGCCAGCAGTTCCCCCGCCTCGGGGGGCGCATCAGTATTTTCGGTACGAAGCACAGATACGCAGTATTTT.

V gene TRBV4-1 combines with J gene TRBJ1-2; 12 bases map to TRBD1. After removal of 0 bases from V and 4 bases from J, the junction contained 6 bases not matched to a gene. Germline lookup yields CDR1 MGHRA and CDR2 YSYEKL. The CDR3 contains 17 residues. DNA of the CDR3: TGCGCCAGCAGCCAAGACCCGGGACAGGGGGCGCGCTATGGCTACACCTTC. This gives the protein CASSQDPGQGARYGYTF.

J is TRBJ1-2 and V is TRBV18; D is perhaps TRBD1 (5 bases). V was cut by 3 bases and J by 4 bases, with 12 bases left in between. This CDR3 spans 14 amino acids. CDR1 is KGHSH, CDR2 LQKENI, per germline. In nucleotides, the CDR3 is TGTGCCAGCTCACCGGGGCGCAACGCCTATGGCTACACCTTC. Its protein product is CASSPGRNAYGYTF.

The sample holds a few counts of this clone. The chain recombines TRBV5-8 with TRBJ2-3; 7 positions agree with TRBD1. Germline values: CDR1 SGHTS, CDR2 YDEGEE. Trimming at V came to 4 bases and at J to 0 bases, leaving 11 bases not matched to a gene. The CDR3 length is 17 residues. CDR3 residues: CASSLEQGSLSTDTQYF. The CDR3 nucleotides read TGTGCCAGCAGCCTGGAACAGGGGTCCTTAAGCACAGATACGCAGTATTTT.

This clone was detected only a few times. The V and J genes are TRBV11-3 and TRBJ1-6, with D tentatively TRBD1 (6 bases). This CDR3 contains 15 residues. Germline V CDR1 and CDR2: SGHNT, YENEEA. V was trimmed by 6 bases and J by 0 bases, leaving 9 bases between them. The CDR3 here is CASSPDSSYNSPLHF. The CDR3 DNA reads as TGTGCCAGCAGTCCGGACAGCTCCTATAATTCACCCCTCCACTTT.

The genes are TRBV21-1 and TRBJ1-2. TRBV21-1 is a pseudogene segment. The CDR3 extends over 17 amino acids. CDR3 in amino acids: CASSRGGVTGLRDGYTF. As DNA, the CDR3 is TGTGCCAGCAGCCGCGGGGGGGTGACAGGACTCCGAGATGGCTACACCTTC.

As concerns this clone: The sample has other DNA sequences that encode this CDR3 too. The chain couples TRBV11-2 to TRBJ1-6; no definite D call. The CDR3 covers 14 residues. Trimming removed 3 bases at V and 1 base at J, with 4 bases between. CDR1 is SGHAT, CDR2 FQNNGV, per germline. The CDR3 sequence is CASSFSSYNSPLHF. The CDR3 DNA reads TGTGCCAGCAGCTTTTCTTCCTATAATTCACCCCTCCACTTT.

The rearrangement uses TRBV19 and TRBJ2-5; no reliable D call. CDR3 length: 13 amino acids. Germline values: CDR1 LNHDA, CDR2 SQIVND (reference sequence). V lost 5 bases, J lost 4 bases, and 11 bases lay in between. The CDR3 sequence is CASSPFGGETQYF. In DNA, the CDR3 is TGTGCCAGTAGTCCCTTCGGTGGAGAGACCCAGTACTTC.

This clone was recorded a few times. The rearrangement links TRBV4-1 to TRBJ2-1; the D gene is possibly TRBD2 (5 bases). Trimming took off 1 base at V and 4 bases at J, with 11 bases between the two ends. Germline V gene lookup returns CDR1 MGHRA and CDR2 YSYEKL. This CDR3 contains 15 residues. Written as DNA, the CDR3 is TGCGCCAGCAGCCAAGGGAGCGGATTATACAATGAGCAGTTCTTC. It translates to CASSQGSGLYNEQFF.

This clone was counted a few times. V gene TRBV7-2 combines with J gene TRBJ2-5, with 15 nucleotides matching TRBD2. Per the germline V gene, CDR1 is SGHTA and CDR2 is FQGNSA. Trimming at V came to 5 bases and at J to 6 bases, leaving 4 bases not matched to a gene. CDR3 length: 15 amino acids. CDR3 bases: TGTGCCAGCAGCGAGGGACTAGCGGGGGGACAGACCCAGTACTTC. This encodes CASSEGLAGGQTQYF.

This clone was seen just once. This sequence joins TRBV6-5 and TRBJ1-2; D not resolved. The CDR3 runs 14 residues. Trimming left V 2 bases short and J 4 bases short, with 11 bases between. Germline-derived CDR1 and CDR2 are MNHEY and SVGAGI. CDR3 sequence: CASSYVGSLYGYTF. In DNA form, the CDR3 reads TGTGCCAGCAGTTACGTGGGCTCCCTCTATGGCTACACCTTC.

With regard to this clone: A junction end diverges from the germline sequence, so it may reflect a read error. Other DNA sequences in the sample encode the same CDR3. The V gene is TRBV2, the J gene TRBJ1-6; D may be TRBD1 (5 bases). Germline values: CDR1 SNHLY, CDR2 FYNNEI. This CDR3 contains 16 residues. The CDR3 is CASRETVSSYNSPLHF. As DNA, the CDR3 is TGTGCCAGCAGAGAGACAGTTAGCTCCTATAATTCCCCCCTCCACTTT.